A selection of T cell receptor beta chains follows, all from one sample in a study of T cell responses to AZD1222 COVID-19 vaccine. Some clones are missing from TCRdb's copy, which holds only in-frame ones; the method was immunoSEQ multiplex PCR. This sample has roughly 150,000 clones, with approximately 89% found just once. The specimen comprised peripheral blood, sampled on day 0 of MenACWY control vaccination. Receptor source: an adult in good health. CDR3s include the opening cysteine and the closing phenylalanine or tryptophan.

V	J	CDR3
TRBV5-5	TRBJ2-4	CASRSTGEGKNIQYF
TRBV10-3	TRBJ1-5	CAIRPGDNQPQHF
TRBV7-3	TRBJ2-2	CASSLGTANTGELFF
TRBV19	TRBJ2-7	CASSLTGDGSYEQYF
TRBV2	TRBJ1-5	CASSERGPNQPQHF
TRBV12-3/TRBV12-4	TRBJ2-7	CASSPRDPYEQYF
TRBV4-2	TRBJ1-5	CASSQDGRGDSNQPQHF
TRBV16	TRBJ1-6	CASSQDYGGNSPLHF
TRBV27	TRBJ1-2	CASSLLAGMSYGYTF
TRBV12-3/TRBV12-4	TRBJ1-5	CASSRTGTQPQHF
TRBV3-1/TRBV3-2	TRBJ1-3	CASSQEWGPGNTIYF
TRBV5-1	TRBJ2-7	CASSSQGGTSGRFSYEQYF
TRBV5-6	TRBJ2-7	CASSLVQSDEQYF
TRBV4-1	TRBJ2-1	CASSLLAGGPGEQFF
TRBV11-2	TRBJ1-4	CASSLGAAGFNEKLFF
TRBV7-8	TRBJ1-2	CASKSGDRGHGYGYTF